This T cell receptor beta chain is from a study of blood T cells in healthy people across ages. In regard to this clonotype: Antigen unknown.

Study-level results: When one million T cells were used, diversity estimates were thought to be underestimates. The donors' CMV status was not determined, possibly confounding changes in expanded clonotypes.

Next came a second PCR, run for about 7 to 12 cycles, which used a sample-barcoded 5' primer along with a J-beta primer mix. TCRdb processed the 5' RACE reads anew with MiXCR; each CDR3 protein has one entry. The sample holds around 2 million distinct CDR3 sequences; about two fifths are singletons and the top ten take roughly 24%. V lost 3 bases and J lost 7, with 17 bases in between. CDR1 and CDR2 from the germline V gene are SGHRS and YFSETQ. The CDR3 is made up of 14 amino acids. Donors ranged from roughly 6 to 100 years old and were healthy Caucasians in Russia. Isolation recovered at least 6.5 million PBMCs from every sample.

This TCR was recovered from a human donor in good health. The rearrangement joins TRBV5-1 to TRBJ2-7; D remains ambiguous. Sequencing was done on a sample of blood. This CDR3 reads CASSSDTGPREQYF. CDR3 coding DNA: TGCGCCAGCAGCTCAGACACGGGCCCCCGGGAGCAGTACTTC. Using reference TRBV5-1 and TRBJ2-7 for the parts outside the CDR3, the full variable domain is KAGVTQTPRYLIKTRGQQVTLSCSPISGHRSVSWYQQTPGQGLQFLFEYFSETQRNKGNFPGRFSGRQFSNSRSEMNVSTLELGDSALYLCASSSDTGPREQYFGPGTRLTVT.